Presented here are 16 T cell receptor beta chains from one specimen sequenced in a study of identical twins. One entry per CDR3 protein, called by TCRdb with MiXCR from the 5' RACE reads. The table records around 670,000 distinct CDR3 sequences, around 5.7% of them present only once. Material: naive T cells sorted from blood. The origin of the receptors is a man aged 18 to 29 in good health.

This chain joins TRBV29-1 and TRBJ1-4; 8 bases fit TRBD1. The V gene's germline CDR1 is SQVTM and CDR2 ANQGSEA. The CDR3 covers 13 residues. The trim removed 6 bases at V and 4 bases at J, leaving 4 bases unmatched. The CDR3 protein is CSVDGQGNEKLFF. The CDR3 DNA reads as TGCAGCGTAGATGGACAGGGTAATGAAAAACTGTTTTTT.

This chain joins TRBV2 and TRBJ2-1, with TRBD1 matching 7 bases. There are 14 residues in the CDR3. With 8 bases clipped from V and 5 bases from J, the junction kept 9 bases outside the gene matches. Germline V gene data show CDR1 as SNHLY and CDR2 as FYNNEI. CDR3 protein: CASLRTGAHNEQFF. For the CDR3, the DNA is TGTGCCAGCCTCCGGACAGGAGCCCACAATGAGCAGTTCTTC.

The table lists this clonotype with a few counts. The rearrangement uses TRBV6-1 and TRBJ1-4; TRBD1 aligns across 8 bases. V lost 5 bases, J lost 8 bases, and 16 bases stayed unmatched. Germline CDR1 is MNHNS and CDR2 is SASEGT. There are 17 residues in the CDR3. The CDR3 region is CASSPNPRGRFREKLFF. The DNA for the CDR3 is TGTGCCAGCAGTCCCAATCCCAGGGGGCGGTTTAGAGAAAAACTGTTTTTT.

This clonotype was recorded a few times. As DNA, the CDR3 is TGTGCCAGCAGCTTTGGGGGGAGGGCCAGCTCCTATAATTCACCCCTCCACTTT. Translating it yields CASSFGGRASSYNSPLHF. The chain is built from TRBV11-2 and TRBJ1-6; TRBD1 might be the D (5 bases). Trimming took 3 bases from V and 0 from J, leaving 15 bases between them. Germline V gene lookup returns CDR1 SGHAT and CDR2 FQNNGV. CDR3 size: 18 residues.

V is TRBV12-3 or TRBV12-4 and J is TRBJ2-1; D unclear. This CDR3 comprises 16 residues. V was pared by 3 bases and J by 0 bases, with 12 bases between. CDR3 nucleotides: TGTGCCAGCAGTTTTTCGGCGCACAGCTCCTACAATGAGCAGTTCTTC. Translated: CASSFSAHSSYNEQFF.

This clonotype was found many times. In nucleotides, the CDR3 is TGCGCCAGCAGCGAGGGAACGGGACAAGAGACCCAGTACTTC. This gives the protein CASSEGTGQETQYF. This chain uses TRBV5-1 with TRBJ2-5, with D possibly TRBD2 on 5 matching bases. The CDR3 covers 14 residues. The germline gives CDR1 SGHRS, CDR2 YFSETQ. The ends were cut back, 4 bases at V and 2 bases at J, with 12 bases in the middle.

The chain employs TRBV2 and TRBJ1-1; 10 bases map to TRBD1. The J segment lost 6 bases and the V segment lost 5 bases, leaving 3 bases of the junction unmatched. The CDR3 covers 13 residues. The germline V gene encodes CDR1 SNHLY and CDR2 FYNNEI. As DNA, the CDR3 is TGTGCCAGCAGTCTCGACAGGGGGCCTGAAGCTTTCTTT. Translated: CASSLDRGPEAFF.

This clonotype occurred many times. The gene calls are TRBV20-1 and TRBJ1-2, with unresolved D. Trimming removed 2 bases from V and 2 bases from J, with 9 bases in between. This CDR3 is built from 13 residues. CDR1 is DFQATT and CDR2 is SNEGSKA in the germline V gene (reference sequence). CDR3 sequence (DNA): TGCAGTGCTAGACAGACGGACAACTATGGCTACACCTTC. Protein product: CSARQTDNYGYTF.

This clonotype was seen ten or more times. The V gene is TRBV10-3, the J gene TRBJ2-5, with D tentatively TRBD2 (6 bases). Per germline, CDR1 ENHRY and CDR2 SYGVKD. V shed 11 bases and J shed 5 bases, with 18 bases lying between them. The CDR3 is made up of 13 amino acids. The CDR3: CAVNPGTSETQYF. DNA for the CDR3: TGTGCCGTCAACCCCGGGACTTCGGAGACCCAGTACTTC.

This clonotype was seen a handful of times. The chain has TRBV7-3 and TRBJ2-2, with D possibly being TRBD1 or TRBD2 (6 bases each). With 2 bases removed from V and 1 base from J, the gap between germline ends came to 11 bases. The CDR3 totals 16 residues. The germline V gene has CDR1 SGHTA and CDR2 FQGTGA. The CDR3 nucleotides read TGTGCCAGCAGCTTAGGGGGGCCCCAGAACACCGGGGAGCTGTTTTTT. Translation: CASSLGGPQNTGELFF.

The chain links TRBV13 to TRBJ1-2; D gene uncertain. Germline loops: CDR1 PRHDT, CDR2 FYEKMQ (reference sequence). The CDR3 has 11 residues. V was shortened by 5 bases and J by 11 bases, with 12 bases between the two germline ends. The CDR3 DNA sequence: TGTGCCAGCAGCCCCGGACCGGGGTACACCTTC. Its translation is CASSPGPGYTF. Together with reference TRBV13 and TRBJ1-2, the CDR3 gives the full variable domain: AAGVIQSPRHLIKEKRETATLKCYPIPRHDTVYWYQQGPGQDPQFLISFYEKMQSDKGSIPDRFSAQQFSDYHSELNMSSLELGDSALYFCASSPGPGYTFGSGTRLTVV.

The CDR3 here is CASSQAGVQETQYF. CDR3 bases: TGTGCCAGCAGCCAAGCGGGGGTCCAAGAGACCCAGTACTTC. J is TRBJ2-5 and V is TRBV14; D is possibly TRBD2 (6 bases). The CDR3 has 14 amino acids. Trimming shortened V by 1 base and J by 1 base, and 7 bases separated the two germline ends. CDR1 and CDR2 from the germline V gene are SGHDN and FVKESK. Full variable domain (remainder filled in from reference TRBV14 and TRBJ2-5): EAGVTQFPSHSVIEKGQTVTLRCDPISGHDNLYWYRRVMGKEIKFLLHFVKESKQDESGMPNNRFLAERTGGTYSTLKVQPAELEDSGVYFCASSQAGVQETQYFGPGTRLLVL.

The CDR3 sequence is CASSEKLRQFF. The CDR3 nucleotides are TGTGCCAGCAGCGAAAAGCTGCGGCAGTTCTTC. The chain couples TRBV7-9 to TRBJ2-1; D unresolved. Germline CDR1 and CDR2: SEHNR and FQNEAQ (reference sequence). With 5 bases removed from V and 12 bases from J, the gap between germline ends came to 11 bases. This CDR3 has 11 amino acids.

The chain joins TRBV19 to TRBJ2-3; D not certain. V lost 7 bases to trimming and J lost 2 bases, with 7 bases between them. The CDR3 is 12 amino acids. Germline V gene lookup returns CDR1 LNHDA and CDR2 SQIVND (reference sequence). CDR3: CASNSPTDTQYF. The DNA of the CDR3 is TGTGCCAGTAACTCCCCCACAGATACGCAGTATTTT.

This clonotype was seen many times. V and J are TRBV6-5 and TRBJ2-1; 7 bases fit TRBD1. Trimming cost V 2 bases and J 0 bases; bases outside gene matches: 4. The germline V gene encodes CDR1 MNHEY and CDR2 SVGAGI. The CDR3 is made up of 16 amino acids. CDR3 in DNA: TGTGCCAGCAGTTACGGCACAGGGGACTCCTACAATGAGCAGTTCTTC. Translating gives CASSYGTGDSYNEQFF.

This clonotype has more than one count but fewer than ten. This chain connects TRBV30 to TRBJ1-1; D gene unclear. There are 13 residues in the CDR3. Trimming cost V 0 bases and J 3 bases, with 8 bases left between them. Germline V gene sequence: CDR1 GTSNPN, CDR2 SVGIG (reference sequence). The CDR3 DNA follows: TGTGCCTGGAGTGTCCACGGGGACACTGAAGCTTTCTTT. As protein: CAWSVHGDTEAFF.